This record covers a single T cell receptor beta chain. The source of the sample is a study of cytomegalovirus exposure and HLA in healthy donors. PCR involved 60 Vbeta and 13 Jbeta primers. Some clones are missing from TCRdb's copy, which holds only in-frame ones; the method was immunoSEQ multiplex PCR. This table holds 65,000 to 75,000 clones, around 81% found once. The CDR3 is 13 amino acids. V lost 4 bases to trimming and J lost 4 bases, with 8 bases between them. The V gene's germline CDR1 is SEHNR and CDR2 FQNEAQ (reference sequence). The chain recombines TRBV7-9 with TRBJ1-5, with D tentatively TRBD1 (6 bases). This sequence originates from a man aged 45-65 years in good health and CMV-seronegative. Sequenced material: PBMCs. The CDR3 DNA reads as TGTGCCAGCAGCTCTCAGGGGAATCAGCCCCAGCATTTT. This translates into CASSSQGNQPQHF.